Presented here are 4 T cell receptor beta chains from one specimen sequenced in a study of early T cells in non-severe SARS-CoV-2 infection. TCRdb reprocessed the 5' RACE reads with MiXCR, giving one entry per CDR3 protein. The table includes fewer than 60,000 distinct CDR3 sequences, 9% to 9.5% detected once. The sample was whole blood. These receptors were collected from an adult who was a healthcare worker with PCR-confirmed SARS-CoV-2 infection or an uninfected control (not recorded which).

This clonotype has only a few counts. V usage is TRBV29-1 and J usage is TRBJ2-7, with 7 bases that match TRBD2. The CDR3 has 13 amino acids. V gave up 7 bases and J gave up 9 bases; unmatched junction bases: 15. Germline values: CDR1 SQVTM, CDR2 ANQGSEA. The CDR3 bases are TGCAGCGCTGGCGGGGGTGCAATCATCGGGCAGTACTTC. Its translation: CSAGGGAIIGQYF.

At least ten counts were recorded for this clonotype. This rearrangement joins TRBV11-3 to TRBJ2-3; 7 bases match TRBD2. CDR1 and CDR2 from the germline V gene are SGHNT and YENEEA. This CDR3 is built from 14 residues. J lost 4 bases, V lost 1 base, and 2 bases had no gene match. CDR3 residues: CASSLAAGADTQYF. The CDR3, as DNA: TGTGCCAGCAGCTTAGCCGCGGGGGCAGATACGCAGTATTTT.

This chain links TRBV30 with TRBJ2-3; 9 bases align to TRBD2. The CDR3 runs 15 residues. Trimming at V came to 4 bases and at J to 1 base, leaving 6 bases not matched to a gene. Germline V gene lookup returns CDR1 GTSNPN and CDR2 SVGIG (reference sequence). DNA of the CDR3: TGTGCCTGGACCCGGACTAGCGTTGGCACAGATACGCAGTATTTT. This encodes CAWTRTSVGTDTQYF.

This clonotype was counted only a few times. V is TRBV7-2 and J is TRBJ1-6; tentative D call: TRBD1 (6 bases). CDR1 and CDR2 (germline): SGHTA, FQGNSA. V was trimmed by 5 bases and J by 13 bases, leaving 18 bases between them. The CDR3 is 14 residues long. CDR3 nucleotides: TGTGCCAGCAGCCCCCAGGGGATGGGTTCTCCCCTCCACTTT. This translates into CASSPQGMGSPLHF.